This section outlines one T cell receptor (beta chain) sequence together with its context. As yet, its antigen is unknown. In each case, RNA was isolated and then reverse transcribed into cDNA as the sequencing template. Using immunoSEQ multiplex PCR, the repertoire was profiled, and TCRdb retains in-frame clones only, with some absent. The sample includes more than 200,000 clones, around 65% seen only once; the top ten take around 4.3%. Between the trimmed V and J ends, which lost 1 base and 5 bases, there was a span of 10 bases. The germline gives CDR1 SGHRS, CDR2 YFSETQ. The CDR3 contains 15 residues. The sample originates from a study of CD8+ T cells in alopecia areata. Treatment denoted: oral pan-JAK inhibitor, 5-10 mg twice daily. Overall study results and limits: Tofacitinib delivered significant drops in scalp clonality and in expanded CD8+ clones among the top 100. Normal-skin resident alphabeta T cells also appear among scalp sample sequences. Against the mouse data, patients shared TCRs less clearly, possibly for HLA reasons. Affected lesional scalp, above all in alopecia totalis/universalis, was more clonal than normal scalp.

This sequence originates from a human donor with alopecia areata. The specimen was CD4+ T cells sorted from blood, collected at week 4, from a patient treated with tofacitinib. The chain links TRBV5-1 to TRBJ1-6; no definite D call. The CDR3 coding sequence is TGCGCCAGCAGCTTGTTCGAGACGGATAATTCACCCCTCCACTTT. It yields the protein CASSLFETDNSPLHF.